This T cell receptor (beta chain) was sequenced during a study of control samples from healthy donors and cancer patients. Data came from immunoSEQ multiplex PCR; TCRdb stores just in-frame clones and leaves some out. Among 95,000 to 120,000 clones listed, approximately 84% were seen once. Germline lookup yields CDR1 KGHDR and CDR2 SFDVKD. V was trimmed by 8 bases and J by 6 bases, leaving 28 bases between them. CDR3 length: 17 amino acids. The receptor comes from a man between 18 and 35 years old in good health. The source material was blood. The chain joins TRBV24-1 to TRBJ2-7; D might be TRBD1 (6 bases). In DNA form, the CDR3 reads TGTGCCACCATCCCGGAGTCGGGACACCCCTTTTATGGCGAGCAGTACGTC. Translated: CATIPESGHPFYGEQYV.